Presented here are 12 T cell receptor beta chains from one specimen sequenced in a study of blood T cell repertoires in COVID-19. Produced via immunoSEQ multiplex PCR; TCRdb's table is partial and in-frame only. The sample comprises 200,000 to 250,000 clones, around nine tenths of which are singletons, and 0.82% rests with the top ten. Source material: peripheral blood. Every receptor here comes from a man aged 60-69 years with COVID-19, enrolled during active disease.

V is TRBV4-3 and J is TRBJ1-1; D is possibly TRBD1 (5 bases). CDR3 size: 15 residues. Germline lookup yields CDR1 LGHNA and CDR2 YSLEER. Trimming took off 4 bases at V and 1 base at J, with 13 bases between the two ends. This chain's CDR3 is CASSRTKGENTEAFF. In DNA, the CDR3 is TGCGCCAGCAGCCGAACGAAAGGGGAGAACACTGAAGCTTTCTTT.

The CDR3 DNA follows: TGCGCCAGCAGCCAAGCTACCGGGACCGGGGAGCTGTTTTTT. Translated, it gives CASSQATGTGELFF. The V and J genes are TRBV4-3 and TRBJ2-2; D not resolved. The V gene lost 1 base and the J gene lost 5 bases, with 8 bases spanning the gap. Germline CDR1 LGHNA, CDR2 YSLEER. The CDR3 contains 14 residues.

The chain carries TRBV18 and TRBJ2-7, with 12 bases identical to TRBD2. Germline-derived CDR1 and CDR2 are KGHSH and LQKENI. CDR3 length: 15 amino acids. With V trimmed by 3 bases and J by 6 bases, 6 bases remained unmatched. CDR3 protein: CASSPSSGRATEQYF. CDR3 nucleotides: TGTGCCAGCTCACCCTCTAGCGGGAGGGCCACCGAGCAGTACTTC.

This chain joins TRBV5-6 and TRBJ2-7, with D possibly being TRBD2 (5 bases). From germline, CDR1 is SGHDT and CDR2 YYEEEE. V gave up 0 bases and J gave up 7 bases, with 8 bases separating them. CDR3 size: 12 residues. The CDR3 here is CASSLGREEQYF. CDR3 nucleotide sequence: TGTGCCAGCAGCTTGGGAAGGGAGGAGCAGTACTTC.

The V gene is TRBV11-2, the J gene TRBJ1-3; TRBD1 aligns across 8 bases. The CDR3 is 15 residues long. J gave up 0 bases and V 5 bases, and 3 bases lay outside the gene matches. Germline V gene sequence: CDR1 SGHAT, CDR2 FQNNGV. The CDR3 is CASSPDRGSGNTIYF. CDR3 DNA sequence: TGTGCCAGCAGCCCTGACAGGGGCTCTGGAAACACCATATATTTT.

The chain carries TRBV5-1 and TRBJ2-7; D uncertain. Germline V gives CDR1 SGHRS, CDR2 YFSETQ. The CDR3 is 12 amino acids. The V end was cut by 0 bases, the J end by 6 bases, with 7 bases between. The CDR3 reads CASSLAGGEQYF. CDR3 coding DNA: TGCGCCAGCAGCTTGGCCGGCGGCGAGCAGTACTTC. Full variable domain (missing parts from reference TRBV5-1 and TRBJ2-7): KAGVTQTPRYLIKTRGQQVTLSCSPISGHRSVSWYQQTPGQGLQFLFEYFSETQRNKGNFPGRFSGRQFSNSRSEMNVSTLELGDSALYLCASSLAGGEQYFGPGTRLTVT.

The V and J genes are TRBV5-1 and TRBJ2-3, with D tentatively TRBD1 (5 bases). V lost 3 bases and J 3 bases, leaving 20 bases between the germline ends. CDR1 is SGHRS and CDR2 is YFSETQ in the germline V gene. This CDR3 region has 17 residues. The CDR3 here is CASSSPVMGRETDTQYF. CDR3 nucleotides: TGCGCCAGCAGCTCGCCCGTGATGGGGCGAGAAACAGATACGCAGTATTTT.

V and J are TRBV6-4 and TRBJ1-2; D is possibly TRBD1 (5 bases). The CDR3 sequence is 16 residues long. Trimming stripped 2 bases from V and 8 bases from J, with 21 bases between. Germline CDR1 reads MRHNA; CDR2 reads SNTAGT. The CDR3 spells CASSDDYSRVYSGYTF. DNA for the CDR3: TGTGCCAGCAGTGACGATTACTCCAGGGTGTACTCGGGCTACACCTTC.

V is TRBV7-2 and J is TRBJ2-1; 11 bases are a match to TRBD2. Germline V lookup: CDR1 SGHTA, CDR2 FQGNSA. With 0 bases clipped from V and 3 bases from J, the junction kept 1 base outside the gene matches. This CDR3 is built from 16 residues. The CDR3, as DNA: TGTGCCAGCAGCTTAGCCGGACTAGCGGGCTACAATGAGCAGTTCTTC. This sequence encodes CASSLAGLAGYNEQFF.

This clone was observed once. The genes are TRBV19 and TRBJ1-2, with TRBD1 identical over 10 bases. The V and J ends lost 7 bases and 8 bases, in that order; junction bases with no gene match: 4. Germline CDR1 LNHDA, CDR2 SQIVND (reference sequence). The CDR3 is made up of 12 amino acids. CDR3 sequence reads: CASIGTGDGYTF. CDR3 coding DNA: TGTGCCAGTATCGGGACAGGGGACGGCTACACCTTC.

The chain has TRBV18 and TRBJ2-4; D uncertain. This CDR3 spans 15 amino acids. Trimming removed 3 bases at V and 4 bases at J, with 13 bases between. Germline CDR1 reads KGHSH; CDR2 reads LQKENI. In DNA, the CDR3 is TGTGCCAGCTCACCCGAGTCCCCGGTTAAAAACATTCAGTACTTC. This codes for CASSPESPVKNIQYF.

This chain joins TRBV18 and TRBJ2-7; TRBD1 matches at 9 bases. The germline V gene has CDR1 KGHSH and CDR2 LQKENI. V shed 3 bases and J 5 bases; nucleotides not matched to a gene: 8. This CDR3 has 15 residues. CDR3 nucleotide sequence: TGTGCCAGCTCACCGGGACGACAGGGGGTGAACGAGCAGTACTTC. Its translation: CASSPGRQGVNEQYF.